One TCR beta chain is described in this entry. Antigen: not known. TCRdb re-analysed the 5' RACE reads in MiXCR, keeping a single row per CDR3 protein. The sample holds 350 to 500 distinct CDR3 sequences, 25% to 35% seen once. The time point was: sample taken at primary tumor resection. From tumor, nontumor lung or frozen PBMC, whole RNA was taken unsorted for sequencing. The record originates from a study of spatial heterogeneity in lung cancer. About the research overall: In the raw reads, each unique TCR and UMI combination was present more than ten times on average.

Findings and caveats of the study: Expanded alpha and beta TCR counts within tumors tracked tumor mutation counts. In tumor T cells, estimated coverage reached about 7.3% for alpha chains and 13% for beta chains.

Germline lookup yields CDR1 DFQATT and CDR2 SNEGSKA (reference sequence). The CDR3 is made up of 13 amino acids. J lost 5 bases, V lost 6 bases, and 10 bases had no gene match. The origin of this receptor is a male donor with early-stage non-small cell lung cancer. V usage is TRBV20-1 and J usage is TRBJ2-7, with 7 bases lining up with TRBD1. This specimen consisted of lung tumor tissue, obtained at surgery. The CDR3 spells CSAPGRGYHEQYF. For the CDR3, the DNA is TGCAGTGCCCCGGGCAGGGGGTATCACGAGCAGTACTTC.